The 15 T cell receptor beta chains reported below all come from one sample, sequenced in a study of blood T cells in healthy people across ages. Combining a sample-barcoded 5' primer with a J-beta primer mix, a second PCR ran for roughly 6 to 12 cycles. TCRdb independently ran MiXCR on the 5' RACE reads; one entry per CDR3 protein. The profile shows under 800,000 distinct CDR3 sequences, around 40% of them singletons. What was sequenced was blood. These receptors came from a woman aged 60 to 75 in good health.

J is TRBJ1-5 and V is TRBV7-2; the D gene is possibly TRBD1 (5 bases). Per germline, CDR1 SGHTA and CDR2 FQGNSA. Trimming removed 6 bases from V and 2 bases from J, with 11 bases in between. The CDR3 extends over 14 amino acids. CDR3 DNA sequence: TGTGCCAGCAGGGTTGGGGGGGGCAATCAGCCCCAGCATTTT. Its protein is CASRVGGGNQPQHF.

This clonotype has a count of ten or more. CDR3 sequence (DNA): TGTGCCAACTCTCCAAAGGGGGACACCAATCAGCCCCAGCATTTT. Protein: CANSPKGDTNQPQHF. The rearrangement links TRBV7-2 to TRBJ1-5, with TRBD1 as a possible D gene (6 bases). This CDR3 contains 15 residues. Trimming pared 10 bases from V and 3 bases from J, leaving 19 bases between. Germline V CDR1 and CDR2: SGHTA, FQGNSA.

This clonotype was detected ten times or more. The V and J genes are TRBV11-1 and TRBJ2-1; 11 positions match TRBD2. J gave up 5 bases and V 3 bases, and 3 bases lay outside the gene matches. The germline V gene has CDR1 SGHAT and CDR2 FQDESV (reference sequence). This CDR3 spans 15 amino acids. In DNA form, the CDR3 reads TGTGCCAGCAGCTTGCTAGCGGGGGGCGACAATGAGCAGTTCTTC. Protein: CASSLLAGGDNEQFF.

This clonotype was counted many times. V and J are TRBV4-2 and TRBJ2-7; no firm D call. There are 14 residues in the CDR3. Germline-derived CDR1 and CDR2 are LGHNA and YNFKEQ. Trimming left V 1 base short and J 0 bases short, with 7 bases between. The CDR3 here is CASSQGPNSYEQYF. Here the CDR3 DNA reads TGTGCCAGCAGCCAAGGCCCCAACTCCTACGAGCAGTACTTC.

This clonotype was counted only a few times. The V gene is TRBV9, the J gene TRBJ2-5; D gene uncertain. The V and J ends lost 3 bases and 4 bases respectively, with 7 bases between them. From germline, CDR1 is SGDLS and CDR2 YYNGEE. The CDR3 runs 12 residues. As DNA, the CDR3 is TGTGCCAGCAGCGCCACTTTAGAGACCCAGTACTTC. It encodes CASSATLETQYF.

V usage is TRBV18 and J usage is TRBJ2-5, with D perhaps matching TRBD2 (6 bases). Trimming stripped 8 bases from V and 11 bases from J, with 24 bases between. The CDR3 sequence is 14 residues long. Germline V gene sequence: CDR1 KGHSH, CDR2 LQKENI. As DNA, the CDR3 is TGTGCCAGCACCCCCCAGGAGGGAGTGGGGGTACAGTACTTC. This encodes CASTPQEGVGVQYF.

About this clonotype: Possible read error: a much larger clone is one base away. This chain uses TRBV6-5 with TRBJ2-7; D may be TRBD2 (6 bases). Germline V gene data show CDR1 as MNHEY and CDR2 as SVGAGI. CDR3 length: 16 amino acids. Between the trimmed V and J ends, which lost 4 bases and 7 bases, there was a span of 23 bases. CDR3 bases: TGTGCCAGCAGTTTCCAGGGACTCAGCCTTTACAATGAGCAGTACTTC. Translated: CASSFQGLSLYNEQYF.

The chain employs TRBV27 and TRBJ2-1, with no clear D. Between the trimmed V and J ends, which lost 4 bases and 9 bases, there was a span of 10 bases. The CDR3 has 12 residues. Germline assignment: CDR1 MNHEY and CDR2 SMNVEV (reference sequence). The CDR3 sequence: CASSSVGLEQFF. The CDR3 bases are TGTGCCAGCAGTTCGGTCGGTCTTGAGCAGTTCTTC.

V usage is TRBV19 and J usage is TRBJ2-5, with TRBD1 matching over 8 bases. CDR3 length: 16 residues. V shed 6 bases and J 4 bases; nucleotides not matched to a gene: 13. Germline V CDR1 and CDR2: LNHDA, SQIVND (reference sequence). CDR3 residues: CASSPTWTGSGETQYF. CDR3 sequence (DNA): TGTGCCAGTAGCCCCACTTGGACAGGGTCGGGAGAGACCCAGTACTTC.

This clonotype was detected only a few times. The chain carries TRBV7-9 and TRBJ1-1; 8 bases agree with TRBD1. The CDR3 contains 17 residues. Germline-derived CDR1 and CDR2 are SEHNR and FQNEAQ (reference sequence). Trimming took 5 bases from V and 3 from J; bases not matched to a gene: 14. The CDR3 sequence: CASSGGQVNDRDTEAFF. For the CDR3, the DNA is TGTGCCAGCAGCGGGGGACAGGTGAACGACCGGGACACTGAAGCTTTCTTT.

About this clonotype itself: Germline is not matched at one junction end, which may reflect a read error. The rearrangement links TRBV7-2 to TRBJ2-3; D is undetermined. Germline-derived CDR1 and CDR2 are SGHTA and FQGNSA. The CDR3 length is 15 residues. The CDR3 DNA is TGTGCCAGCAACTTAGAATGGGGTAGCACAGATACGCAGTATTTT. Translated, it gives CASNLEWGSTDTQYF.

The sample holds a few counts of this clonotype. V usage is TRBV24-1 and J usage is TRBJ2-3; D tentatively fits TRBD1 or TRBD2 (5 bases each). Per the germline V gene, CDR1 is KGHDR and CDR2 is SFDVKD. This CDR3 spans 14 amino acids. V gave up 6 bases and J gave up 5 bases, with 14 bases separating them. CDR3 sequence: CATSPLSGQDTQYF. The CDR3 DNA sequence: TGTGCCACCAGTCCCCTCTCGGGGCAAGATACGCAGTATTTT.

About this clonotype itself: Being one base from a much bigger clone, this may be a read error. The chain joins TRBV9 to TRBJ2-4; no clear D gene. The CDR3 runs 14 residues. Per germline, CDR1 SGDLS and CDR2 YYNGEE. The CDR3 bases are TGTGCCAGCAGCCTAGGCAATCTGGTAAACATTCAGCACTTC. Translation: CASSLGNLVNIQHF.

The genes are TRBV5-1 and TRBJ2-1; 9 nucleotides line up with TRBD2. Germline trimming cut 6 bases from V and 1 base from J; bases unmatched to any gene: 5. The CDR3 is 15 residues long. CDR1 is SGHRS and CDR2 is YFSETQ in the germline V gene. The CDR3, as DNA: TGCGCCAGCAACCCTGCGGGGGGGTCCTACAATGAGCAGTTCTTC. This sequence encodes CASNPAGGSYNEQFF.

The chain couples TRBV20-1 to TRBJ2-3, with TRBD1 matching over 7 bases. The length of the CDR3 is 15 residues. Per the germline V gene, CDR1 is DFQATT and CDR2 is SNEGSKA (reference sequence). V was clipped by 1 base and J by 0 bases; unmatched bases: 4. Here the CDR3 DNA reads TGCAGTGCTAGAGCGACAGGGTCTAGCACAGATACGCAGTATTTT. Residues: CSARATGSSTDTQYF.